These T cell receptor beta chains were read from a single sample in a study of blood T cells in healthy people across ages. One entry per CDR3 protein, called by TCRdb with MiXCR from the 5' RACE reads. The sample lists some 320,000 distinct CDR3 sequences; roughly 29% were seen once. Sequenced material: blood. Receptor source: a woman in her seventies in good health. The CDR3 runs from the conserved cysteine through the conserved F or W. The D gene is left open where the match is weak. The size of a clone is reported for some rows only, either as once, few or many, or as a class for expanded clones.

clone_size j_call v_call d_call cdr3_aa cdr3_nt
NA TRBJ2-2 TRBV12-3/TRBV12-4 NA CASSLWSDTGELFF TGTGCCAGCAGTTTGTGGAGTGACACCGGGGAGCTGTTTTTT
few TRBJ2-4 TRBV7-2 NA CASSLKLEGGTLAKNIQYF TGTGCCAGCAGCTTAAAATTGGAGGGGGGCACTCTAGCCAAAAACATTCAGTACTTC
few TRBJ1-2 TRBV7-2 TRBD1 CASSLGQGAGLGGYTF TGTGCCAGCAGCCTGGGACAGGGGGCAGGGCTGGGTGGCTACACCTTC
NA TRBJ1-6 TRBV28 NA CASSFNPAVLHF TGTGCCAGCAGCTTCAACCCCGCGGTCCTCCACTTT
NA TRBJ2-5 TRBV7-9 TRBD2 CASSSPGLAGGPFQETQYF TGTGCCAGCAGCTCACCCGGACTAGCGGGAGGGCCCTTCCAAGAGACCCAGTACTTC
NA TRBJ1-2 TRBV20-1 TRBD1 CSAVPGTGGYGYTF TGCAGTGCGGTACCCGGGACAGGCGGGTATGGCTACACCTTC
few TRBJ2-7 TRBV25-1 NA CASSRWYEQYF TGTGCCAGCAGTCGATGGTACGAGCAGTACTTC
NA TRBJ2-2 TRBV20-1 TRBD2 CSARAQAGETGELFF TGCAGTGCTAGAGCTCAAGCGGGAGAAACCGGGGAGCTGTTTTTT
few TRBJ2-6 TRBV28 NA CASSPPASGANVLTF TGTGCCAGCAGTCCCCCCGCCTCTGGGGCCAACGTCCTGACTTTC
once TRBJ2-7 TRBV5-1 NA CASSGRDTSPGEQYF TGCGCCAGCAGCGGGCGGGACACCTCGCCAGGGGAGCAGTACTTC
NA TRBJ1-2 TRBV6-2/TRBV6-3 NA CASRINYGYTF TGTGCCAGCAGGATTAACTATGGCTACACCTTC
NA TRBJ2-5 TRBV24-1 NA CATSDFTEYQETQYF TGTGCCACCAGTGATTTCACAGAGTACCAAGAGACCCAGTACTTC
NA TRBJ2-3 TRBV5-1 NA CASSPQRPDTQYF TGCGCCAGCAGTCCCCAGCGACCGGATACGCAGTATTTT
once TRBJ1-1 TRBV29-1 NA CSAGGGRNTEAFF TGCAGCGCCGGGGGAGGGAGGAACACTGAAGCTTTCTTT
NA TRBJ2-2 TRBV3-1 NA CASGTNRVTGELFF TGTGCCAGCGGGACTAACAGGGTCACCGGGGAGCTGTTTTTT
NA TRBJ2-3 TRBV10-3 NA CAISGKELLVDTQYF TGTGCCATCAGTGGGAAGGAGCTTTTAGTAGATACGCAGTATTTT
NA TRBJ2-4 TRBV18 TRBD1 CASSQPGQGPKNIQYF TGTGCCAGCTCACAGCCGGGACAGGGGCCCAAAAACATTCAGTACTTC
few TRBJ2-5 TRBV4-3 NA CASSQDGAETQYF TGCGCCAGCAGCCAAGATGGCGCAGAGACCCAGTACTTC
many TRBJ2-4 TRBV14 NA CASSQGGKNIQYF TGTGCCAGCAGCCAAGGCGGTAAAAACATTCAGTACTTC
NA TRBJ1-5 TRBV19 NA CASSIAGLGFQPQHF TGTGCCAGTAGTATAGCAGGGCTAGGGTTTCAGCCCCAGCATTTT
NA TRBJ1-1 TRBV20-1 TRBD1 CSARGDRF TGCAGTGCTAGAGGGGACAGGTTT
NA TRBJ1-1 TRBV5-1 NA CASSLGGIGLDAEAFF TGCGCCAGCAGCTTGGGAGGGATCGGTCTCGATGCTGAAGCTTTCTTT
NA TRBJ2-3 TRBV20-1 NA CSAIEGRGTDTQYF TGCAGTGCTATTGAGGGTCGCGGCACAGATACGCAGTATTTT
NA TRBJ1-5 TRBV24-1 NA CATSDWGDFMPQHF TGTGCCACCAGTGATTGGGGGGACTTCATGCCCCAGCATTTT
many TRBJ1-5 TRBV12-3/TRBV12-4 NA CASSLGGDNQPQHF TGTGCCAGCAGTCTCGGAGGAGACAATCAGCCCCAGCATTTT
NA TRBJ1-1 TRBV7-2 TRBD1 CASSLRGTGGGTEAFF TGTGCCAGCAGCTTAAGGGGGACAGGGGGAGGCACTGAAGCTTTCTTT
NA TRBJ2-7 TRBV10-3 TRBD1 CAISTGQLYEQYF TGTGCCATCAGTACGGGACAGCTTTACGAGCAGTACTTC
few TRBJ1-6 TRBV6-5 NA CASSTAGGLGSPLHF TGTGCCAGCAGCACCGCGGGCGGTTTAGGTTCACCCCTCCACTTT
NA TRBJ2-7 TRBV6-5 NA CASSYKGYVSYEQYF TGTGCCAGCAGTTACAAGGGGTACGTCTCGTACGAGCAGTACTTC
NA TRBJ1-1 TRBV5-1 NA CASSLRGATHYTEAFF TGCGCCAGCAGCTTGCGGGGGGCCACCCATTACACTGAAGCTTTCTTT
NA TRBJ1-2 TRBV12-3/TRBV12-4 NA CASSHRKPSYGYTF TGTGCCAGCAGTCACAGGAAACCCAGCTATGGCTACACCTTC
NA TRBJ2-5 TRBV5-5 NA CASSLDEERETQYF TGCGCCAGCAGCTTGGATGAGGAGAGGGAGACCCAGTACTTC
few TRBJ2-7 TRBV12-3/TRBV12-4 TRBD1 CASSSEIGTARSYEQYF TGTGCCAGCAGTTCCGAAATCGGGACAGCCAGATCCTACGAGCAGTACTTC
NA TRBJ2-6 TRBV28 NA CASSLAAAGANVLTF TGTGCCAGCAGTTTGGCGGCGGCTGGGGCCAACGTCCTGACTTTC
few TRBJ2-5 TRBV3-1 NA CASSQDSKVLGETQYF TGTGCCAGCAGCCAAGATTCTAAGGTCCTGGGGGAGACCCAGTACTTC
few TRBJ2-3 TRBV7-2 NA CASSSGEDTQYF TGTGCCAGCAGCTCCGGAGAGGATACGCAGTATTTT
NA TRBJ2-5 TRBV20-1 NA CSAAQVSFRGQETQYF TGCAGTGCGGCCCAGGTTTCGTTCCGCGGTCAAGAGACCCAGTACTTC
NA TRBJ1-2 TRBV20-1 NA CSAGGGQERGYTF TGCAGTGCTGGGGGTGGGCAAGAGCGGGGCTACACCTTC
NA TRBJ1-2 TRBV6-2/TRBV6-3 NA CASGRTGTGYGYTF TGTGCCAGCGGACGAACAGGGACCGGCTATGGCTACACCTTC
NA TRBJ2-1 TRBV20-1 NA CSATLDRPDNEQFF TGCAGTGCTACTTTAGACAGACCCGACAATGAGCAGTTCTTC
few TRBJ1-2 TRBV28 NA CASSFRWSNYGYTF TGTGCCAGCAGCTTCCGGTGGTCTAACTATGGCTACACCTTC
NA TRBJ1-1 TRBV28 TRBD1 CASRKQGQRTEAFF TGTGCCAGCAGGAAACAGGGACAGAGGACTGAAGCTTTCTTT
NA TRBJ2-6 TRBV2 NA CASSILPGDSGANVLTF TGTGCCAGCAGTATACTCCCGGGAGATTCTGGGGCCAACGTCCTGACTTTC
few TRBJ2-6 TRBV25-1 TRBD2 CASSAGGRSGANVLTF TGTGCCAGCAGTGCGGGGGGGAGGTCTGGGGCCAACGTCCTGACTTTC
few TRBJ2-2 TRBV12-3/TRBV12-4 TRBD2 CASILGGSTGELFF TGTGCCAGCATCTTGGGGGGGAGCACCGGGGAGCTGTTTTTT
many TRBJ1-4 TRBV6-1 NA CASSVKANEKLFF TGTGCCAGCAGTGTGAAGGCTAATGAAAAACTGTTTTTT
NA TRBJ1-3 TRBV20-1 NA CSAKGRSSGNTIYF TGCAGTGCCAAAGGACGGAGCTCTGGAAACACCATATATTTT
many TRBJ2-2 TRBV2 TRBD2 CASSELAGTGELFF TGTGCCAGCAGTGAGCTAGCGGGGACCGGGGAGCTGTTTTTT
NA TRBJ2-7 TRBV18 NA CASSPQLSDYEQYF TGCGCCAGCTCACCGCAGCTGAGTGATTACGAGCAGTACTTC